The next 11 T cell receptor beta chains were all read from a single sample in a study of vaccination effects on CD4 cells after COVID-19. These receptors lack a known antigen. Ahead of sequencing, the ViraFEST assay grew antigen-specific CD4+ T cells using viral peptide pools. The culture ran for around nine days before CD4+ T cells were isolated. Participants each got two BNT162b2 or mRNA-1273 vaccine doses. Method: immunoSEQ multiplex PCR; TCRdb's copy keeps in-frame clones and lacks some. The data show about 46,000 clones, about 70% seen once. This specimen consisted of CD4+ T cells from PBMCs cultured with HCoV-OC43 spike peptides, obtained after COVID-19 vaccination. Subset noted: HCoV-OC43 spike overlapping peptide pool stimulation. Receptors were obtained from a human donor who received a COVID-19 vaccine.

CDR3 bases: TGCGCCAGCAGTGTGGTTAGGGGATCCTACGAGCAGTACTTC. This sequence encodes CASSVVRGSYEQYF. V and J are TRBV10-2 and TRBJ2-7, with D perhaps matching TRBD1 (5 bases). V was cut by 4 bases and J by 1 base, with 11 bases left in between. This CDR3 contains 14 residues. Germline V gives CDR1 WSHSY, CDR2 SAAADI.

The V call is TRBV6-5, the J call TRBJ2-5; TRBD2 matches at 7 bases. Germline CDR1 and CDR2: MNHEY and SVGAGI. This CDR3 has 13 amino acids. Trimming removed 8 bases from V and 4 bases from J; junction bases left unmatched: 7. The CDR3 here is CASGGGSAETQYF. The CDR3 DNA follows: TGTGCCAGCGGCGGGGGATCCGCAGAGACCCAGTACTTC.

The chain employs TRBV9 and TRBJ1-3; the D gene is possibly TRBD1 (6 bases). V dropped 0 bases and J dropped 4 bases, with 11 bases sitting between them. This CDR3 comprises 15 residues. In germline, CDR1 is SGDLS, CDR2 YYNGEE. The DNA for the CDR3 is TGTGCCAGCAGCGTAGGGCAGGGGCGAGGAAACACCATATATTTT. It translates to CASSVGQGRGNTIYF.

The chain joins TRBV10-3 to TRBJ1-1; TRBD1 might be the D (6 bases). Deletions cut 4 bases from V and 4 bases from J, with 13 bases between. From germline, CDR1 is ENHRY and CDR2 SYGVKD. The CDR3 covers 14 residues. The CDR3 region is CAISVGGISTEAFF. Written as DNA, the CDR3 is TGTGCCATCAGTGTAGGGGGGATCAGCACTGAAGCTTTCTTT.

The gene calls are TRBV7-8 and TRBJ2-2, with TRBD2 matching over 13 bases. The length of the CDR3 is 15 residues. The J segment lost 4 bases and the V segment lost 6 bases, leaving 2 bases of the junction unmatched. From germline, CDR1 is SGHVS and CDR2 FQNEAQ. This CDR3 is CASRGLAGFTGELFF. CDR3 coding DNA: TGTGCCAGCAGGGGACTAGCGGGGTTCACCGGGGAGCTGTTTTTT.

The chain carries TRBV4-1 and TRBJ2-5; D may be TRBD2 (5 bases). The CDR3 has 15 residues. V lost 1 base and J 4 bases, leaving 13 bases between the germline ends. Looked up from germline, CDR1 is MGHRA and CDR2 is YSYEKL. CDR3 bases: TGCGCCAGCAGCCAAGCGCTAACTAGTTTAGAGACCCAGTACTTC. This codes for CASSQALTSLETQYF.

V is TRBV7-9 and J is TRBJ1-1, with 10 bases fitting TRBD1. Germline V gene data show CDR1 as SEHNR and CDR2 as FQNEAQ (reference sequence). V lost 6 bases, J lost 3 bases, and 10 bases stayed unmatched. The CDR3 loop spans 16 amino acids. The CDR3 reads CASSQDTGTGDTEAFF. CDR3 in DNA: TGTGCCAGCAGTCAAGACACCGGGACAGGGGACACTGAAGCTTTCTTT. Supplemented by reference TRBV7-9 and TRBJ1-1, the full variable domain reads DTGVSQNPRHKITKRGQNVTFRCDPISEHNRLYWYRQTLGQGPEFLTYFQNEAQLEKSRLLSDRFSAERPKGSFSTLEIQRTEQGDSAMYLCASSQDTGTGDTEAFFGQGTRLTVV.

The chain links TRBV5-1 to TRBJ1-2; D possibly corresponds to TRBD1 (5 bases). CDR3 length: 13 amino acids. Trimming stripped 4 bases from V and 3 bases from J, with 10 bases between. The germline V gene encodes CDR1 SGHRS and CDR2 YFSETQ. The CDR3 DNA reads as TGCGCCAGCAGCGGAGACAGCTACTATGGCTACACCTTC. Translating gives CASSGDSYYGYTF.

The CDR3 reads CAWSVASSGNQPQHF. CDR3 bases: TGTGCCTGGAGTGTAGCAAGTTCGGGGAATCAGCCCCAGCATTTT. The chain has TRBV30 and TRBJ1-5; D is ambiguous. The CDR3 runs 15 residues. Germline V lookup: CDR1 GTSNPN, CDR2 SVGIG (reference sequence). V lost 0 bases and J lost 4, with 13 bases in between.

The rearrangement joins TRBV5-1 to TRBJ1-1; D unclear. CDR1 and CDR2 from the germline V gene are SGHRS and YFSETQ. The CDR3 totals 13 residues. V lost 4 bases to trimming and J lost 0 bases, with 7 bases between them. The CDR3 sequence is CASSQPMNTEAFF. CDR3 bases: TGCGCCAGCAGCCAGCCTATGAACACTGAAGCTTTCTTT.

The genes are TRBV6-5 and TRBJ1-1; TRBD1 aligns across 7 bases. The CDR3 extends over 14 amino acids. V lost 6 bases to trimming and J lost 1 base; unmatched junction nucleotides: 5. Looked up from germline, CDR1 is MNHEY and CDR2 is SVGAGI. CDR3 protein: CASSRQGTNTEAFF. The CDR3 DNA reads as TGTGCCAGCAGCCGACAGGGAACGAACACTGAAGCTTTCTTT.